The entry below gives a single TCR beta chain sequence along with its context. Its antigen is unknown. Trimming removed 0 bases from V and 7 bases from J, with 12 bases in between. The CDR3 sequence is 14 residues long. Germline V lookup: CDR1 LGHNA, CDR2 YSLEER. Some clones are missing from TCRdb's copy, which holds only in-frame ones; the method was immunoSEQ multiplex PCR. The sample lists tens of thousands of clones, approximately 72% occurring once. This sample is drawn from a study of vaccination effects on CD4 cells after COVID-19. About the study: The participants, recipients of two vaccine doses, got either BNT162b2 or mRNA-1273.

Study-wide results and limits: Clones of infection and vaccine origin contracted markedly late after vaccination.

Antigen-specific CD4+ T cell clonotypes were called by their expansion after viral peptide-pool culture in ViraFEST. The authors isolated CD4+ T cells after about eleven days of culture. The vaccine recipients had no prior SARS-CoV-2 infection, with negative nucleocapsid antibodies. The source material was CD4+ T cells from PBMCs cultured with SARS-CoV-2 spike peptides, sampled before COVID-19 vaccination. This sequence originates from a human donor who received a COVID-19 vaccine. The chain combines TRBV4-3 with TRBJ1-2, with D possibly TRBD1 on 5 matching bases. CDR3 coding DNA: TGCGCCAGCAGCCAAGATCCAGGGAGAGGTGGCTACACCTTC. This codes for CASSQDPGRGGYTF.